The clone carrying this TCR beta chain has ten or more counts. Its antigen is as yet unknown. CDR3 length: 15 amino acids. Germline CDR1 MNHNY, CDR2 SVGAGI (reference sequence). V was pared by 5 bases and J by 4 bases, with 15 bases between. TCRdb re-called the multiplex PCR reads through MiXCR, storing one row per CDR3 protein. The data contain 150,000 to 200,000 distinct CDR3 sequences, 33% of them singletons. Breast cancer patients provided tissue from their axillary draining lymph nodes. The data originate from a study of breast tumors, draining lymph nodes, adjacent tissues. Study outcomes and limitations: Compared with lymph nodes, tumors were less diverse; compared with nontumor tissue, more.

The sequence was collected from a female donor with breast cancer. Some clones in this sample may be carry-over from other donors' samples. Sequencing was performed on axillary lymph node tissue. The chain employs TRBV6-6 and TRBJ1-3; tentative D call: TRBD1 (5 bases). In DNA, the CDR3 is TGTGCCAGCAGTGGCCGGGACCCGCTAGGAAACACCATATATTTT. It translates to CASSGRDPLGNTIYF.